What follows describes a single T cell receptor beta chain. Its antigen is still unknown. No base quality values were provided; no much bigger clone lies one nucleotide off. The germline V gene provides CDR1 SGDLS and CDR2 YYNGEE. At the junction V is shortened by 0 bases and J by 6 bases, with 13 bases in between. The CDR3 measures 14 amino acids from cysteine to phenylalanine. Of all the DNA, just the CDR3 is kept, 42 bases in frame from base 1. TCRbeta CDR3 regions were amplified from genomic DNA by means of the immunoSEQ Assay, a bias-controlled multiplex PCR. As for how the authors treated the data: The number of nucleated cells in each sample was estimated by amplification of reference gene primers within the assay. To quantify the absolute abundance of each unique TCRbeta CDR3 rearrangement, sequence reads were collapsed and filtered. For each sample, productive Simpson clonality was calculated as the square root of Simpson's diversity index across productive rearrangements. Drawn from immuneACCESS, this table holds only the in-frame rearrangements with V and J called that TCRdb kept. Clones are partly lost; checked studies trace under half to an unresolved V gene and leave the rest unexplained. V and J calls and clone size are copied from that table; D and trimming were computed from the DNA. Across this sample there are approximately 250,000 clones, with around 84% seen only once. The leading ten clones occupy under 5% of the sample.

This entry comes from a study of blood T cell repertoires in COVID-19 (dated by TCRdb to about 2020). Notes on the research overall: Samples covering the acute and convalescent phases of COVID-19 were provided by collaborators in the United States, Italy and Spain. The prospective study material was composed of cDNA or gDNA derived from T cells, B-cell-depleted T cells, or PBMCs. The dataset comprised deeply sampled blood TCRbeta repertoires from subjects exposed to, actively infected with, or recovered from COVID-19. The repertoires were released in a freely available public database meant as a resource for research on the immune response to SARS-CoV-2. The samples were drawn from two sources: the first 160 participants of the ongoing ImmuneRACE study, and 950 to 1,500 subjects contributed by 6 global collaborators. Nearly every sample came with metadata listing a de-identified subject ID, COVID-19 status, age in years and sex. Where available, HLA class I and class II types were taken from metadata supplied by the sample provider and were not determined by assay-based typing.

The collaborating institutions used their own protocols to collect whole blood in K2EDTA tubes. For TCRbeta analysis, collaborators shipped samples in one of three forms: frozen whole blood, isolated PBMCs, or DNA extracted from either of those sample types. The study at large found these results: The quantity of clinical and demographic metadata differed by source and by participant and was supplied without curation.

The clonotype comes from a man aged 55-75 years with acute or convalescent COVID-19. The chain employs TRBV9 and TRBJ2-7; TRBD1 is perhaps the D gene, given 6 matching bases. Sample: peripheral blood. The CDR3: CASSVAKGTTEQYF. The base sequence is TGTGCCAGCAGCGTAGCGAAAGGGACAACCGAGCAGTACTTC.